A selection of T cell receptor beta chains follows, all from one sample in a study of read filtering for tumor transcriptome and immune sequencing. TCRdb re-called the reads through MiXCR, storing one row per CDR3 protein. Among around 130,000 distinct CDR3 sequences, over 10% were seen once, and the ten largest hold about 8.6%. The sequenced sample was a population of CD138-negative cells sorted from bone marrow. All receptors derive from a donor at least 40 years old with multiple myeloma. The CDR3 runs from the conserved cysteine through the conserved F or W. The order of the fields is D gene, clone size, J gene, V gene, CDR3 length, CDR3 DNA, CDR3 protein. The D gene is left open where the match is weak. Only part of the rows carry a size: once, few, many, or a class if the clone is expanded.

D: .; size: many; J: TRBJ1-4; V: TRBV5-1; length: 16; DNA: TGCGCCAGCAGCCGGATCAAAGGAGGAGGAAATGAAAAACTGTTTTTT; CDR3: CASSRIKGGGNEKLFF
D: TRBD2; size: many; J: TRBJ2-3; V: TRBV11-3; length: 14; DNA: TGTGCCAGCAGCCTTCGACTAGCTGGAGATACGCAGTATTTT; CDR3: CASSLRLAGDTQYF
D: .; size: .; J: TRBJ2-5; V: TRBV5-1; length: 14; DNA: TGCGCCAGCACCTACAGGGGAGGCCAAGAGACCCAGTACTTC; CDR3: CASTYRGGQETQYF
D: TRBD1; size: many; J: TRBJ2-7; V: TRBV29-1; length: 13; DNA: TGCAGCGTTGGGACAGGGGGCACCCACGAGCAGTACTTC; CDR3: CSVGTGGTHEQYF
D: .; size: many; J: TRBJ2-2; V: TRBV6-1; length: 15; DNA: TGTGCCAGCAGTGAAGTAAGGGGTCCCACCGGGGAGCTGTTTTTT; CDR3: CASSEVRGPTGELFF
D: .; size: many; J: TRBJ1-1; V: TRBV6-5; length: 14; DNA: TGTGCCAGCAGTTACCTGAAGGGGGACACTGAAGCTTTCTTT; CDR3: CASSYLKGDTEAFF
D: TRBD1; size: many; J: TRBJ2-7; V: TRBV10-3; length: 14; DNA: TGTGCCATCAGTGGACAGGGGGGTATCTACGAGCAGTACTTC; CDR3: CAISGQGGIYEQYF
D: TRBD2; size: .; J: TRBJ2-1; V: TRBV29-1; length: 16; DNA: TGCAGCGATGGCGCGGGAGGGCCTATGGGTTACAATGAGCAGTTCTTC; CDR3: CSDGAGGPMGYNEQFF
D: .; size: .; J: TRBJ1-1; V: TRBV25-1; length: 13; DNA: TGTGCCAGCAGTTTTCAGGGGCTCGATGAAGCTTTCTTT; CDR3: CASSFQGLDEAFF
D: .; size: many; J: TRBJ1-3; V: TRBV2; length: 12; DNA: TGTGCCAGCCCTGACGGTGGAAACACCATATATTTT; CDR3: CASPDGGNTIYF
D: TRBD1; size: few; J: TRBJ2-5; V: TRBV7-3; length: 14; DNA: TGTGCCAGCACCTTACAGGGGCAAGGAGAGACCCAGTACTTC; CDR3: CASTLQGQGETQYF
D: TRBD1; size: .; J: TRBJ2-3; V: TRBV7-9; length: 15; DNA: TGTGCCAGCAGCTCGAGACAGGGGAGCACAGATACGCAGTATTTT; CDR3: CASSSRQGSTDTQYF
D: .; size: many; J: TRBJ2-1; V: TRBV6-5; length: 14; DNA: TGTGCCAGCAGGGCCGGTGGGCTCCAAGGGAAGCAGTTCTTC; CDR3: CASRAGGLQGKQFF
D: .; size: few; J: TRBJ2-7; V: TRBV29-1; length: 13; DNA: TGCAGCGTTTTATATACTAACACCTACGGGCAGTACTTC; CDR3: CSVLYTNTYGQYF
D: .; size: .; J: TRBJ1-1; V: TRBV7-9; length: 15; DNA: TGTGCCAGCCGATCTAGGTCGGTGTCGAACACTGAAGCTTTCTTT; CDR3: CASRSRSVSNTEAFF
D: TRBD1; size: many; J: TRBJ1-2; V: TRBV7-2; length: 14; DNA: TGTGCCAGCAGCGTCACGGGACAGGGGCGCGGCTACACCTTC; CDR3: CASSVTGQGRGYTF
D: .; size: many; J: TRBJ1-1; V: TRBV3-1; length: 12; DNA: TGTGCCAGCAGCCAAGTCGGCACTGAAGCTTTCTTT; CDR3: CASSQVGTEAFF
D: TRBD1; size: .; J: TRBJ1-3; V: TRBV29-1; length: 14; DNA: TGCAGCGTGCGGACAGGGGGCTCTGGAAACACCATATATTTT; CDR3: CSVRTGGSGNTIYF
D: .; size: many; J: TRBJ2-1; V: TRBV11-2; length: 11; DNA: TGTGCCAGCAGCTTAGGGCCAGAGCAGTTCTTC; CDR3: CASSLGPEQFF
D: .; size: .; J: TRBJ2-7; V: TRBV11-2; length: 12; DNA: TGTGCCAGCAGCTTAGAAGAGTTAGTGCAGTACTTC; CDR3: CASSLEELVQYF
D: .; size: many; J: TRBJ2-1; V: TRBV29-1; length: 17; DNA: TGCAGCGTTGAGGGGGGTAGGGGGCAAAGCTCCTACAATGAGCAGTTCTTC; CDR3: CSVEGGRGQSSYNEQFF
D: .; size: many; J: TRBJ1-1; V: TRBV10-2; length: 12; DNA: TGCGCCAGCCGGCGGGCGAACACTGAAGCTTTCTTT; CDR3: CASRRANTEAFF
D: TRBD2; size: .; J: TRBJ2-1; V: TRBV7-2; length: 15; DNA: TGTGCCAGCAGCTGGACTAGCGGGAGGGCCAATGAGCAGTTCTTC; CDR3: CASSWTSGRANEQFF
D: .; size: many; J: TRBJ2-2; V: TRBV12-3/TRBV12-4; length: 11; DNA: TGTGCCAGCAGTTTACTCGGGGAGCTGTTTTTT; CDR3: CASSLLGELFF
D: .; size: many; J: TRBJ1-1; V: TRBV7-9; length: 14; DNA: TGTGCCAGCAGCTCCGAGGGGGGGAACACTGAAGCTTTCTTT; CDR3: CASSSEGGNTEAFF
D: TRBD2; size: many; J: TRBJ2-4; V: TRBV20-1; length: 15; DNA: TGCAGTGCTAGTGTGCGGGGGGTAGCCAAAAACATTCAGTACTTC; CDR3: CSASVRGVAKNIQYF
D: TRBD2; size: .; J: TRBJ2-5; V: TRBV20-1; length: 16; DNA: TGCAGTGCTAGAATCCGACGGACTAGCGGGACTAGGACCCAGTACTTC; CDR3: CSARIRRTSGTRTQYF
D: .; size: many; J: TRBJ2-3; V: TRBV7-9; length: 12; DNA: TGTGCCAGCAGACAGGAAACAGATACGCAGTATTTT; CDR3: CASRQETDTQYF
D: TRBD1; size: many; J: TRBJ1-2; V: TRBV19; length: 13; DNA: TGTGCCAGTAGGGGCGGGACAGGGCATGGCTACACCTTC; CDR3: CASRGGTGHGYTF
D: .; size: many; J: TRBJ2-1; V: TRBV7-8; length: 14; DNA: TGTGCCAGCAGCTCCCCTGCAAGCGGCAATGAGCAGTTCTTC; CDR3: CASSSPASGNEQFF
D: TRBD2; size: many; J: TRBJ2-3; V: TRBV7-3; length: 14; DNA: TGTGCCAGCAGCTTAAAGCGGGGGAAAGATACGCAGTATTTT; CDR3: CASSLKRGKDTQYF
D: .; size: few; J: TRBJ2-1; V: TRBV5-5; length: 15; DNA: TGTGCCAGCAGCCTCTACTCGAGCTCCTACAATGAGCAGTTCTTC; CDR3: CASSLYSSSYNEQFF
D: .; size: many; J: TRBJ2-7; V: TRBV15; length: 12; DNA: TGTGCCACCAGCCCCCCAGGGTACGAGCAGTACTTC; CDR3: CATSPPGYEQYF
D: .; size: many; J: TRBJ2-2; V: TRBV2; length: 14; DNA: TGTGCCAGCAACGGGGGATCGAACACCGGGGAGCTGTTTTTT; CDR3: CASNGGSNTGELFF
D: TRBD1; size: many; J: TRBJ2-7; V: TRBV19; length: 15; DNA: TGTGCCAGTAGCCCGGGACAGGGGTCCTCCTACGAGCAGTACTTC; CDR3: CASSPGQGSSYEQYF
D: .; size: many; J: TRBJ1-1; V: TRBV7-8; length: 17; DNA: TGTGCCAGCAGCTCCCGGGGGGGGGACCGGGTAGCCACTGAAGCTTTCTTT; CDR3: CASSSRGGDRVATEAFF
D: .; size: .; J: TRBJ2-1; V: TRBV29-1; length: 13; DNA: TGCAGCGTTGACGGGACAACTTCCAATGAGCAGTGCTTC; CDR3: CSVDGTTSNEQCF
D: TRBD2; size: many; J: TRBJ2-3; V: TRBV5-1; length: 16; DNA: TGCGCCAGCAGCTTGGGACTAGCGGTTAGCACAGATACGCAGTATTTT; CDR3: CASSLGLAVSTDTQYF
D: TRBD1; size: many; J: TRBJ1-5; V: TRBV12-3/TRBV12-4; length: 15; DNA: TGTGCCAGCAGTCAATGGGACAGGGAAAATCAGCCCCAGCATTTT; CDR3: CASSQWDRENQPQHF
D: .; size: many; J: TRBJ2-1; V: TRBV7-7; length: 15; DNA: TGTGCCAGCAGCTTAAGTAGTCTCTCCTACAATGAGCAGTTCTTC; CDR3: CASSLSSLSYNEQFF
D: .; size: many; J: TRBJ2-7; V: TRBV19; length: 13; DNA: TGTGCCAGTAGTAGACGGCCTCCTAGCGAGCAGTACTTC; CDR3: CASSRRPPSEQYF
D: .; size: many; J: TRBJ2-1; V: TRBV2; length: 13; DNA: TGTGCCAGCAGTGAAGATGTTACCAATGAGCAGTTCTTC; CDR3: CASSEDVTNEQFF
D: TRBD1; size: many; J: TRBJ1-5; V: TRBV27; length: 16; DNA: TGTGCCAGCAGCCCCTGGACAGGGGGCTCCCATCAGCCCCAGCATTTT; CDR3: CASSPWTGGSHQPQHF
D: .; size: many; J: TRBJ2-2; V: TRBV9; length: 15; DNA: TGTGCCAGCAGCGTAGAACTAACGAACACCGGGGAGCTGTTTTTT; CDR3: CASSVELTNTGELFF
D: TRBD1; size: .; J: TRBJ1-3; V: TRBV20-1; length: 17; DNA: TGCAGTGCTAGAGGAGGGGGACAGGGGTTCTCTGGAAACACCATATATTTT; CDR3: CSARGGGQGFSGNTIYF
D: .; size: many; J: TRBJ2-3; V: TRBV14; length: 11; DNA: TGTGCCAGCAGCCAAGTGTATACGCAGTATTTT; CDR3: CASSQVYTQYF
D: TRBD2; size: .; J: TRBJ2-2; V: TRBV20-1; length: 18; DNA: TGCAGTGCTAGGGCGCCGGAGACTAGCGGGAGGGCCGGCGGGGAGCTGTTTTTT; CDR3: CSARAPETSGRAGGELFF
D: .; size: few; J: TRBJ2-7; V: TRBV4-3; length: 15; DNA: TGCGCCAGCAGCCAAGATGTCCGGGTCTTCTACGAGCAGTACTTC; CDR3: CASSQDVRVFYEQYF
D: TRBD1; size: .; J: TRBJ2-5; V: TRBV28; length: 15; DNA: TGTGCCAGCAGTTTGGCGAACAGGGGGCTAGAGACCCAGTACTTC; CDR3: CASSLANRGLETQYF
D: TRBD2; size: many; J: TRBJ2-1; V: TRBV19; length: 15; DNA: TGTGCCAGTAGCCAAAAAGCGGGGTTCCCAAATGAGCAGTTCTTC; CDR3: CASSQKAGFPNEQFF
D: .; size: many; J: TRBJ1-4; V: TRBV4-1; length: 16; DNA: TGCGCCAGCAGCCCCTTCGACAGAGCAACTAATGAAAAACTGTTTTTT; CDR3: CASSPFDRATNEKLFF
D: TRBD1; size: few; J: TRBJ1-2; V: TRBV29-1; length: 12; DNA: TGCAGCGTTAGACAGGGGGACTATGGCTACACCTTC; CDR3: CSVRQGDYGYTF
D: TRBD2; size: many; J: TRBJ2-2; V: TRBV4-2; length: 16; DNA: TGTGCCAGCAGCCTCCTGGGGGGGAGAAGAACCGGGGAGCTGTTTTTT; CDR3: CASSLLGGRRTGELFF
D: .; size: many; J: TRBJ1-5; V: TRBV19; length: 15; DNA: TGTGCCAGTAACTATGAGGGGCAGGGCACTCAGCCCCAGCATTTT; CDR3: CASNYEGQGTQPQHF
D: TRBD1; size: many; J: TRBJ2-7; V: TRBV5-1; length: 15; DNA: TGCGCCAGCAGCTTACCGGGACAGGGGGCGCGGGAGCAGTACTTC; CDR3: CASSLPGQGAREQYF
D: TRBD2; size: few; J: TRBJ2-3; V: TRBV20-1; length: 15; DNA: TGCAGTGCTAGCACCTCGGTGAGCGGGACCTATACGCAGTATTTT; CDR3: CSASTSVSGTYTQYF
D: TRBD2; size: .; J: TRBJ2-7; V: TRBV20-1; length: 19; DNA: TGCAGTGCTAGAGATTACCGGGGTGCAGCGGGAGGTATCTCCTACGAGCAGTACTTC; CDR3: CSARDYRGAAGGISYEQYF
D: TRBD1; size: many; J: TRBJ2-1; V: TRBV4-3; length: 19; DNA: TGCGCCAGCAGCCAACATCTCACTAGGGGGCAGGGTAGGTACAATGAGCAGTTCTTC; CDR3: CASSQHLTRGQGRYNEQFF
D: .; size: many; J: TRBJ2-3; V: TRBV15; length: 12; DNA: TGTGCCACCAGCCCCCTCTCAGATACGCAGTATTTT; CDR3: CATSPLSDTQYF
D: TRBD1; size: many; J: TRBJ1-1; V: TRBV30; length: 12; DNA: TGTGCCTGGGGGACAGTGAACACTGAAGCTTTCTTT; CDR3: CAWGTVNTEAFF